The next 28 T cell receptor beta chains were all read from a single sample in a study of shared clonotypes between healthy human individuals. Naive-designated CD8 cells lacked CD45RO, were positively enriched for CCR7, and omitted terminally differentiated effector memory CD45RA+ cells. Generated by immunoSEQ multiplex PCR, the TCRdb table keeps only in-frame clones and is missing some. The data show about 2.1 million clones, under 95% seen once. Sequences were obtained from naive CD8+ T cells from PBMCs. The source is a young man in good health. Some clones in this sample may be carry-over from other donors' samples.

The chain is built from TRBV5-1 and TRBJ2-1; TRBD2 is a possible D gene (5 bases). Germline assignment: CDR1 SGHRS and CDR2 YFSETQ. The CDR3 sequence is 18 residues long. Trimming shortened V by 4 bases and J by 9 bases, and 29 bases separated the two germline ends. The CDR3 DNA sequence: TGCGCCAGCAGCCCGTACAGACCCTCTGGCGGGTCCTCCTCTGAGCAGTTCTTC. It yields the protein CASSPYRPSGGSSSEQFF.

The chain couples TRBV4-3 to TRBJ1-4; D call uncertain. Germline loops: CDR1 LGHNA, CDR2 YSLEER. Trimming removed 4 bases at V and 5 bases at J, with 20 bases between. The CDR3 is made up of 17 amino acids. This CDR3 is CASSPEVPEPINEKLFF. CDR3 bases: TGCGCCAGCAGCCCTGAAGTCCCGGAGCCGATAAATGAAAAACTGTTTTTT.

The chain has TRBV7-8 and TRBJ1-3; D is undetermined. The germline V and J ends were trimmed by 4 bases and 4 bases, with 14 bases remaining between them. CDR3 length equals 15 residues. Looked up from germline, CDR1 is SGHVS and CDR2 is FQNEAQ. Here the CDR3 DNA reads TGTGCCAGCAGCTATAACCGGGGATACGGAAACACCATATATTTT. Translating it yields CASSYNRGYGNTIYF.

The chain employs TRBV27 and TRBJ2-7; 9 bases line up with TRBD2. The CDR3 spans 14 residues. J gave up 3 bases and V 5 bases, and 5 bases lay outside the gene matches. The germline CDR1 and CDR2 sequences are MNHEY and SMNVEV (reference sequence). CDR3 protein: CASSPGLANYEQYF. CDR3 DNA: TGTGCCAGCAGTCCGGGACTAGCTAACTACGAGCAGTACTTC.

The CDR3: CASSIRDSPQETQYF. The CDR3 DNA reads as TGTGCCAGTAGTATCCGGGACAGCCCCCAAGAGACCCAGTACTTC. This chain uses TRBV19 with TRBJ2-5, with 7 positions matching TRBD1. V was clipped by 3 bases and J by 1 base; unmatched bases: 5. The CDR3 runs 15 residues. In germline, CDR1 is LNHDA, CDR2 SQIVND (reference sequence).

A remark on this clone: Within the sample, other DNA sequences also encode this same CDR3. The chain couples TRBV5-1 to TRBJ1-4; D remains unclear. CDR3 length: 15 amino acids. Germline CDR1 reads SGHRS; CDR2 reads YFSETQ. Trimming removed 0 bases at V and 2 bases at J, with 8 bases between. Here the CDR3 DNA reads TGCGCCAGCAGCTTGGTGGGAGCCACTAATGAAAAACTGTTTTTT. It codes for CASSLVGATNEKLFF.

This sequence joins TRBV7-2 and TRBJ1-4, with 10 bases lining up with TRBD1. Germline-derived CDR1 and CDR2 are SGHTA and FQGNSA. CDR3 length equals 18 residues. The V and J ends lost 5 bases and 3 bases, in that order; junction bases with no gene match: 12. CDR3 region: CASSHRRTGGRANEKLFF. The CDR3 DNA sequence: TGTGCCAGCAGCCACCGGAGGACAGGGGGGCGGGCTAATGAAAAACTGTTTTTT. The variable domain in full, with the rest retrieved from reference TRBV7-2 and TRBJ1-4, is GAGVSQSPSNKVTEKGKDVELRCDPISGHTALYWYRQSLGQGLEFLIYFQGNSAPDKSGLPSDRFSAERTGGSVSTLTIQRTQQEDSAVYLCASSHRRTGGRANEKLFFGSGTQLSVL.

The V and J genes are TRBV19 and TRBJ2-1; the match to TRBD1 covers 7 bases. J lost 6 bases, V lost 1 base, and 6 bases had no gene match. Germline CDR1 is LNHDA and CDR2 is SQIVND (reference sequence). The CDR3 consists of 15 residues. The CDR3 nucleotides read TGTGCCAGTAGTATAGCTCCGGGACAGAGCAATGAGCAGTTCTTC. Translation: CASSIAPGQSNEQFF.

The chain combines TRBV19 with TRBJ2-7, with D unresolved. This CDR3 contains 14 residues. The V gene lost 5 bases and the J gene lost 5 bases, with 16 bases spanning the gap. CDR1 LNHDA and CDR2 SQIVND come from the germline V gene (reference sequence). The CDR3 spells CASSLGGVGNEQYF. The CDR3 DNA is TGTGCCAGTAGTCTCGGTGGGGTAGGAAACGAGCAGTACTTC.

A word on this clone: Other nucleotide sequences in the sample specify the same CDR3. V gene TRBV11-2 combines with J gene TRBJ2-7; 11 bases match TRBD1. The CDR3 is 14 residues long. J lost 4 bases, V lost 5 bases, and 4 bases had no gene match. Germline assignment: CDR1 SGHAT and CDR2 FQNNGV. CDR3 DNA sequence: TGTGCCAGCAGCCCACGGGACAGGGGGTACGAGCAGTACTTC. It translates to CASSPRDRGYEQYF.

The chain combines TRBV25-1 with TRBJ1-5; 10 nucleotides align to TRBD1. After removal of 3 bases from V and 4 bases from J, the junction contained 3 bases not matched to a gene. This CDR3 spans 15 amino acids. CDR1 is MGHDK and CDR2 is SYGVNS in the germline V gene. The CDR3 reads CASSDSGQGNQPQHF. As DNA, the CDR3 is TGTGCCAGCAGTGATTCGGGACAGGGGAATCAGCCCCAGCATTTT.

The chain combines TRBV5-1 with TRBJ2-5; D possibly corresponds to TRBD1 (6 bases). Trimming removed 4 bases from V and 5 bases from J, with 9 bases in between. The CDR3 totals 12 residues. CDR1 SGHRS and CDR2 YFSETQ come from the germline V gene. The CDR3: CASSAQGETQYF. The CDR3 region has the DNA TGCGCCAGCAGCGCGCAGGGGGAGACCCAGTACTTC.

This chain connects TRBV27 to TRBJ2-1; tentatively, D is TRBD2 (7 bases). Germline V gene sequence: CDR1 MNHEY, CDR2 SMNVEV (reference sequence). The CDR3 sequence is 21 residues long. V was cut by 5 bases and J by 7 bases, with 36 bases left in between. The CDR3 protein is CASSPIPNRALARETKNEQFF. In nucleotides, the CDR3 is TGTGCCAGCAGTCCGATCCCAAACAGGGCCCTAGCGCGGGAGACGAAGAATGAGCAGTTCTTC.

This chain joins TRBV29-1 and TRBJ2-1; TRBD2 matches 10 bases. Germline V lookup: CDR1 SQVTM, CDR2 ANQGSEA. Trimming cost V 3 bases and J 6 bases; bases outside gene matches: 11. This CDR3 has 16 residues. The CDR3 loop reads CSVDRSRTSGFNEQFF. As DNA, the CDR3 is TGCAGCGTTGACCGGTCCCGGACTAGCGGATTCAATGAGCAGTTCTTC.

This clone was found once. The chain combines TRBV7-6 with TRBJ2-7, with D unresolved. CDR3 length equals 12 residues. Germline lookup yields CDR1 SGHVS and CDR2 FNYEAQ. V lost 6 bases and J 4 bases, leaving 10 bases between the germline ends. CDR3 sequence: CASRLTGYEQYF. In DNA, the CDR3 is TGTGCCAGCAGACTAACTGGGTACGAGCAGTACTTC.

V is TRBV18 and J is TRBJ1-3; D is undetermined. Germline assignment: CDR1 KGHSH and CDR2 LQKENI. This CDR3 spans 17 amino acids. Trimming stripped 0 bases from V and 1 base from J, with 13 bases between. In nucleotides, the CDR3 is TGTGCCAGCTCACCACCGCACGGAACCCTATCTGGAAACACCATATATTTT. Amino acids: CASSPPHGTLSGNTIYF.

This chain links TRBV19 with TRBJ2-3; 7 positions agree with TRBD2. CDR1 and CDR2 (germline): LNHDA, SQIVND (reference sequence). Trimming at V came to 9 bases and at J to 2 bases, leaving 20 bases not matched to a gene. The CDR3 loop spans 18 amino acids. CDR3 region: CASRMGTGGELFTDTQYF. CDR3 coding DNA: TGTGCCAGCCGCATGGGGACTGGGGGGGAATTATTCACAGATACGCAGTATTTT.

The chain couples TRBV19 to TRBJ1-5; 7 nucleotides line up with TRBD1. Germline loops: CDR1 LNHDA, CDR2 SQIVND (reference sequence). V gave up 6 bases and J gave up 2 bases; unmatched junction bases: 7. This CDR3 region has 15 residues. The CDR3 spells CASSRDRVGNQPQHF. CDR3 bases: TGTGCCAGTAGCCGCGACAGGGTAGGCAATCAGCCCCAGCATTTT.

This clone was seen only a few times. This rearrangement joins TRBV30 to TRBJ1-5, with D unclear. The germline V and J ends were trimmed by 0 bases and 6 bases, with 6 bases remaining between them. The CDR3 is 12 amino acids. Germline-derived CDR1 and CDR2 are GTSNPN and SVGIG (reference sequence). DNA for the CDR3: TGTGCCTGGAGTGTACTAAGTCAGCCCCAGCATTTT. Amino acids: CAWSVLSQPQHF.

V is TRBV6-5 and J is TRBJ1-2, with D possibly being TRBD1 (5 bases). Per germline, CDR1 MNHEY and CDR2 SVGAGI. V shed 6 bases and J shed 6 bases, with 14 bases lying between them. The CDR3 covers 13 residues. In DNA form, the CDR3 reads TGTGCCAGCAGGAGTGGGACGTTTCATGGCTACACCTTC. It is translated as CASRSGTFHGYTF.

The gene calls are TRBV5-5 and TRBJ1-2; possible D gene TRBD1, 5 bases. CDR3 length: 17 amino acids. V gave up 2 bases and J gave up 2 bases, with 19 bases separating them. The germline gives CDR1 SGHKS, CDR2 YYEKEE (reference sequence). CDR3 protein: CASSFLDGHRTNYGYTF. Here the CDR3 DNA reads TGTGCCAGCAGCTTCCTCGACGGGCACAGGACAAACTATGGCTACACCTTC. The whole variable domain, filled in from reference TRBV5-5 and TRBJ1-2, reads DAGVTQSPTHLIKTRGQQVTLRCSPISGHKSVSWYQQVLGQGPQFIFQYYEKEERGRGNFPDRFSARQFPNYSSELNVNALLLGDSALYLCASSFLDGHRTNYGYTFGSGTRLTVV.

This clone was detected only once. This rearrangement joins TRBV29-1 to TRBJ1-1; 10 bases align to TRBD1. The J segment lost 8 bases and the V segment lost 6 bases, leaving 9 bases of the junction unmatched. CDR1 and CDR2 from the germline V gene are SQVTM and ANQGSEA. This CDR3 comprises 13 residues. CDR3 protein: CSVEEVTGGEAFF. The CDR3 DNA is TGCAGCGTCGAGGAGGTGACAGGGGGCGAAGCTTTCTTT.

This rearrangement joins TRBV19 to TRBJ2-1, with no clear D. The germline V gene has CDR1 LNHDA and CDR2 SQIVND (reference sequence). Trimming took 1 base from V and 7 from J, leaving 14 bases between them. This CDR3 is 15 amino acids long. The CDR3 reads CASSIGGGHWNEQFF. DNA for the CDR3: TGTGCCAGTAGTATAGGAGGTGGCCACTGGAATGAGCAGTTCTTC.

The V and J genes are TRBV5-6 and TRBJ1-1; D is uncertain. The CDR3 is 16 residues long. CDR1 and CDR2 from the germline V gene are SGHDT and YYEEEE. Trimming cost V 1 base and J 1 base, with 14 bases left between them. This CDR3 is CASSLSASWTNTEAFF. The CDR3 DNA reads as TGTGCCAGCAGCTTGTCGGCCAGCTGGACGAACACTGAAGCTTTCTTT.

About this clone: In the same sample, other DNA sequences code for this CDR3. The chain joins TRBV19 to TRBJ1-3; D unresolved. This CDR3 has 12 residues. V lost 1 base and J lost 2, with 0 bases in between. Germline V gene sequence: CDR1 LNHDA, CDR2 SQIVND (reference sequence). In nucleotides, the CDR3 is TGTGCCAGTAGTATAGCTGGAAACACCATATATTTT. This codes for CASSIAGNTIYF.

The chain uses TRBV7-2 and TRBJ2-3; the D is unclear. This CDR3 is 14 amino acids long. Germline values: CDR1 SGHTA, CDR2 FQGNSA. V was cut by 0 bases and J by 6 bases, with 10 bases left in between. Here the CDR3 DNA reads TGTGCCAGCAGCTTAGCGGTTGCGCCCGATACGCAGTATTTT. Its protein is CASSLAVAPDTQYF. The complete variable domain, with remaining parts taken from reference TRBV7-2 and TRBJ2-3, reads GAGVSQSPSNKVTEKGKDVELRCDPISGHTALYWYRQSLGQGLEFLIYFQGNSAPDKSGLPSDRFSAERTGGSVSTLTIQRTQQEDSAVYLCASSLAVAPDTQYFGPGTRLTVL.

The rearrangement links TRBV7-9 to TRBJ2-5; unclear D gene. In germline, CDR1 is SEHNR, CDR2 FQNEAQ (reference sequence). The CDR3 runs to 13 residues. Trimming cost V 4 bases and J 5 bases, with 11 bases left between them. The CDR3: CASSSSLGETQYF. CDR3 bases: TGTGCCAGCAGCTCAAGCTTGGGGGAGACCCAGTACTTC. The whole variable domain, remainder taken from reference TRBV7-9 and TRBJ2-5, is DTGVSQNPRHKITKRGQNVTFRCDPISEHNRLYWYRQTLGQGPEFLTYFQNEAQLEKSRLLSDRFSAERPKGSFSTLEIQRTEQGDSAMYLCASSSSLGETQYFGPGTRLLVL.

CDR3 sequence reads: CSVVGLAGGGTDTQYF. The CDR3 DNA follows: TGCAGCGTTGTCGGGCTAGCGGGAGGGGGCACAGATACGCAGTATTTT. The V call is TRBV29-1, the J call TRBJ2-3; TRBD2 matches 12 bases. CDR3 length: 16 residues. Germline values: CDR1 SQVTM, CDR2 ANQGSEA. Trimming removed 4 bases from V and 1 base from J; junction bases left unmatched: 6.